Each of the 16 T cell receptor beta chains below was sequenced from the same sample in a study of shared T cell receptors in the human thymus. The assay was immunoSEQ multiplex PCR, and TCRdb's table has in-frame clones only and misses some. The sample yields 640,000 or so clones, over 75% seen once. The sample also formed part of further work on human thymus T cells.

Sequencing was performed on thymocytes. The receptors shown here come from a boy less than two years old with a congenital heart defect.

The chain links TRBV28 to TRBJ2-5; a possible D gene is TRBD2 (6 bases). Germline CDR1 MDHEN, CDR2 SYDVKM. This CDR3 has 13 residues. Trimming removed 2 bases from V and 4 bases from J, with 8 bases in between. This CDR3 reads CASSLVGGETQYF. The CDR3, as DNA: TGTGCCAGCAGTTTAGTGGGGGGAGAGACCCAGTACTTC.

This clone was observed a handful of times. This sequence joins TRBV28 and TRBJ2-1; TRBD2 matches 7 bases. The V segment lost 3 bases and the J segment 4 bases; nucleotides outside the gene matches: 6. CDR1 and CDR2 from the germline V gene are MDHEN and SYDVKM. The CDR3 has 15 residues. CDR3 residues: CASSFAGVTYNEQFF. The CDR3 DNA sequence: TGTGCCAGCAGTTTTGCGGGAGTTACTTACAATGAGCAGTTCTTC.

V gene TRBV4-2 combines with J gene TRBJ2-7; D possibly corresponds to TRBD2 (5 bases). The germline V and J ends were trimmed by 4 bases and 0 bases, with 10 bases remaining between them. The CDR3 spans 14 residues. Germline V gene lookup returns CDR1 LGHNA and CDR2 YNFKEQ. The CDR3 DNA follows: TGTGCCAGCAGCCTCGGACTCAGCTCCTACGAGCAGTACTTC. This translates into CASSLGLSSYEQYF.

The J gene is TRBJ2-1, the V gene TRBV4-3; 8 positions match TRBD1. Germline loops: CDR1 LGHNA, CDR2 YSLEER. With 0 bases clipped from V and 6 bases from J, the junction kept 10 bases outside the gene matches. The CDR3 runs to 17 residues. The CDR3 is CASSQDQGAGTPNEQFF. The CDR3 DNA sequence: TGCGCCAGCAGCCAAGATCAGGGGGCGGGGACCCCCAATGAGCAGTTCTTC.

This sequence joins TRBV7-2 and TRBJ2-7; TRBD2 is a possible D gene (5 bases). V lost 2 bases, J lost 0 bases, and 8 bases lay in between. The CDR3 sequence is 14 residues long. Germline-derived CDR1 and CDR2 are SGHTA and FQGNSA. The CDR3 region has the DNA TGTGCCAGCAGCTTACTTACTAGCTCCTACGAGCAGTACTTC. Amino acid sequence: CASSLLTSSYEQYF.

This clone was seen once. Other DNA sequences in the same sample also yield this CDR3. The V call is TRBV19, the J call TRBJ2-2, with TRBD1 as a possible D gene (5 bases). Germline-derived CDR1 and CDR2 are LNHDA and SQIVND (reference sequence). With 3 bases removed from V and 0 bases from J, the gap between germline ends came to 8 bases. CDR3 length: 15 amino acids. The CDR3 bases are TGTGCCAGTAGTATTCAGGGCGCGAACACCGGGGAGCTGTTTTTT. Its translation is CASSIQGANTGELFF. Combining the CDR3 with reference TRBV19 and TRBJ2-2 gives the whole variable domain DGGITQSPKYLFRKEGQNVTLSCEQNLNHDAMYWYRQDPGQGLRLIYYSQIVNDFQKGDIAEGYSVSREKKESFPLTVTSAQKNPTAFYLCASSIQGANTGELFFGEGSRLTVL.

The chain employs TRBV7-2 and TRBJ2-1; D may be TRBD2 (6 bases). Per the germline V gene, CDR1 is SGHTA and CDR2 is FQGNSA. The CDR3 is 12 residues long. V was shortened by 11 bases and J by 5 bases, with 13 bases between the two germline ends. The CDR3 is CAFRGFNNEQFF. The DNA for the CDR3 is TGTGCCTTCCGGGGGTTTAACAATGAGCAGTTCTTC.

J is TRBJ2-7 and V is TRBV29-1, with 7 nucleotides matching TRBD2. Trimming removed 3 bases from V and 3 bases from J; junction bases left unmatched: 35. The germline V gene encodes CDR1 SQVTM and CDR2 ANQGSEA. This CDR3 spans 23 amino acids. CDR3: CSVEHYAGDQGEGGTYPHYEQYF. CDR3 DNA: TGCAGCGTTGAGCATTATGCGGGAGATCAGGGTGAGGGAGGGACTTACCCCCACTACGAGCAGTACTTC.

V and J are TRBV5-6 and TRBJ2-6; 8 bases are shared with TRBD1. This CDR3 contains 16 residues. Germline loops: CDR1 SGHDT, CDR2 YYEEEE. V was pared by 6 bases and J by 2 bases, with 7 bases of the junction left unmatched. This chain's CDR3 is CASTTKQGAGANVLTF. In DNA, the CDR3 is TGTGCCAGCACGACTAAACAGGGGGCTGGGGCCAACGTCCTGACTTTC.

This chain uses TRBV5-1 with TRBJ1-1, with D tentatively TRBD1 (6 bases). Trimming stripped 2 bases from V and 5 bases from J, with 13 bases between. CDR1 and CDR2 (germline): SGHRS, YFSETQ. The CDR3 consists of 14 residues. The CDR3 spells CASSLGQSETEAFF. Here the CDR3 DNA reads TGCGCCAGCAGCTTAGGACAGAGCGAGACTGAAGCTTTCTTT.

This clone is a singleton in its sample. J is TRBJ2-7 and V is TRBV15, with TRBD2 matching 8 bases. The CDR3 covers 15 residues. Germline V CDR1 and CDR2: LNHNV, YYDKDF (reference sequence). With 9 bases clipped from V and 2 bases from J, the junction kept 12 bases outside the gene matches. The CDR3 protein is CATPPKRGPTYEQYF. CDR3 bases: TGTGCCACACCGCCAAAGCGGGGGCCAACCTACGAGCAGTACTTC.

The chain uses TRBV9 and TRBJ1-2; no firm D call. CDR1 and CDR2 (germline): SGDLS, YYNGEE. V lost 4 bases to trimming and J lost 8 bases, with 12 bases between them. The CDR3 totals 12 residues. CDR3 coding DNA: TGTGCCAGCAGCTACCGACATAACGGCTACACCTTC. Translating gives CASSYRHNGYTF. Full variable domain (missing parts from reference TRBV9 and TRBJ1-2): DSGVTQTPKHLITATGQRVTLRCSPRSGDLSVYWYQQSLDQGLQFLIQYYNGEERAKGNILERFSAQQFPDLHSELNLSSLELGDSALYFCASSYRHNGYTFGSGTRLTVV.

This clone came up a few times. The chain combines TRBV5-6 with TRBJ2-1; no clear D gene. This CDR3 comprises 14 residues. With 0 bases removed from V and 6 bases from J, the gap between germline ends came to 10 bases. Germline CDR1 reads SGHDT; CDR2 reads YYEEEE. CDR3 in amino acids: CASSLVERLNEQFF. Written as DNA, the CDR3 is TGTGCCAGCAGCTTGGTTGAGAGGCTCAATGAGCAGTTCTTC.

In this sample, this clone turned up a few times. The chain has TRBV5-1 and TRBJ2-2, with D possibly being TRBD1 (5 bases). There are 18 residues in the CDR3. The germline CDR1 and CDR2 sequences are SGHRS and YFSETQ. Trimming stripped 3 bases from V and 9 bases from J, with 27 bases between. CDR3 nucleotides: TGCGCCAGCAGCTGGAAACCAAGGGGTGGCCAAACTCGCTGGGAGCTGTTTTTT. Protein sequence: CASSWKPRGGQTRWELFF. The full variable domain, with the rest looked up from reference TRBV5-1 and TRBJ2-2, is KAGVTQTPRYLIKTRGQQVTLSCSPISGHRSVSWYQQTPGQGLQFLFEYFSETQRNKGNFPGRFSGRQFSNSRSEMNVSTLELGDSALYLCASSWKPRGGQTRWELFFGEGSRLTVL.

CDR3: CASSLVTSGRKDGELFF. CDR3 coding DNA: TGTGCCAGCAGCTTAGTCACTAGCGGGAGAAAGGATGGGGAGCTGTTTTTT. This chain connects TRBV13 to TRBJ2-2; 11 bases fit TRBD2. The length of the CDR3 is 17 residues. Germline V lookup: CDR1 PRHDT, CDR2 FYEKMQ (reference sequence). With V trimmed by 1 base and J by 8 bases, 9 bases remained unmatched.

The chain joins TRBV5-1 to TRBJ1-2; the match to TRBD1 covers 10 bases. The length of the CDR3 is 19 residues. V lost 4 bases, J lost 4 bases, and 19 bases stayed unmatched. Germline V gene sequence: CDR1 SGHRS, CDR2 YFSETQ. CDR3 sequence (DNA): TGCGCCAGCAGCAACTACCCACCGGGACAGGGGCGCCTAGGCTATGGCTACACCTTC. Protein product: CASSNYPPGQGRLGYGYTF.